The source of this TCR beta chain is a study of read filtering for tumor transcriptome and immune sequencing. Overall study context: By R-ISS, stages I, II and III held 8, 16 and 7 patients.

The CDR3 runs to 14 residues. V was cut by 2 bases and J by 1 base, with 8 bases left in between. Per germline, CDR1 MNHEY and CDR2 SVGAGI. This clonotype was detected ten times or more. Molecular barcoded adaptors covering alpha/delta and beta/gamma chains were used on approximately 440 ng RNA. MiXCR, applied by TCRdb to the reads, yields one record per CDR3 protein. The top ten clones hold around 66% of a sample with under 25,000 distinct CDR3 sequences, approximately 15% of them seen once. Sequenced: a population of CD138-negative cells sorted from bone marrow. The genes are TRBV6-5 and TRBJ2-5; D is ambiguous. This TCR derives from a donor at least 40 years old with multiple myeloma. CDR3 amino acids: CASSYPRVQETQYF. In nucleotides, the CDR3 is TGTGCCAGCAGTTACCCCCGGGTCCAAGAGACCCAGTACTTC.